This T cell receptor (beta chain) was profiled in a study of identical twins. Germline CDR1 is DFQATT and CDR2 is SNEGSKA (reference sequence). The CDR3 covers 16 residues. V dropped 1 base and J dropped 2; count of bases not matched to a gene: 11. MiXCR, run by TCRdb on the 5' RACE reads, gives a single entry per CDR3 protein. The sample yields 1.5 million to 2 million distinct CDR3 sequences, 32% seen once. The chain uses TRBV20-1 and TRBJ2-7; 7 bases are shared with TRBD1. This clonotype was sampled from a newborn girl in good health. Specimen: cord blood. CDR3 coding DNA: TGCAGTGCTAGAGGCCAAGGGACAGTCCACCCCTACGAGCAGTACTTC. Its translation: CSARGQGTVHPYEQYF.